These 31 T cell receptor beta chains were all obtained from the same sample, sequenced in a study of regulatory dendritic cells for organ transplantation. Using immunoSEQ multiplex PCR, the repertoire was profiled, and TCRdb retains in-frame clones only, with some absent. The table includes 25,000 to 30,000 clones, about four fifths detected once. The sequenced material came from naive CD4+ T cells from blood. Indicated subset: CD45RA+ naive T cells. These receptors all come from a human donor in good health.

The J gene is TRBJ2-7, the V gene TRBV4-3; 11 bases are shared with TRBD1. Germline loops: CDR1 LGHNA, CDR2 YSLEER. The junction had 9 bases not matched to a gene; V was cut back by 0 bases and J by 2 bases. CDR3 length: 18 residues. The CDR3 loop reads CASSQDLGTGGVPYEQYF. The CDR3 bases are TGCGCCAGCAGCCAAGACCTCGGGACAGGGGGTGTCCCCTACGAGCAGTACTTC.

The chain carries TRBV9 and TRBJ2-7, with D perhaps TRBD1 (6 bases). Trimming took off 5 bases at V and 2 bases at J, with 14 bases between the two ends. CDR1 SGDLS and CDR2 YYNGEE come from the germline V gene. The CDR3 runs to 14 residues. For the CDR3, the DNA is TGTGCCAGCAGTGCCGGGCCAGGGGCCTACGAGCAGTACTTC. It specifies CASSAGPGAYEQYF.

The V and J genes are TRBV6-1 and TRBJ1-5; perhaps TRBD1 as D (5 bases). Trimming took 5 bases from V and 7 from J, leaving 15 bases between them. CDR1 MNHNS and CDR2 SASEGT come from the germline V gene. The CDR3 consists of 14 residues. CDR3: CASSPGQGRQPQHF. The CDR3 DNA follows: TGTGCCAGCAGTCCAGGGCAGGGCCGGCAGCCCCAGCATTTT.

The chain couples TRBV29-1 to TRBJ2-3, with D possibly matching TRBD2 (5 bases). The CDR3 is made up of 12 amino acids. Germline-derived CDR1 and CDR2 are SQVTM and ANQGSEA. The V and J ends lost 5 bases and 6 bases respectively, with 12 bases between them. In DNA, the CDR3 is TGCAGCGTTAGGGAGCTGCCCGATACGCAGTATTTT. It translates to CSVRELPDTQYF.

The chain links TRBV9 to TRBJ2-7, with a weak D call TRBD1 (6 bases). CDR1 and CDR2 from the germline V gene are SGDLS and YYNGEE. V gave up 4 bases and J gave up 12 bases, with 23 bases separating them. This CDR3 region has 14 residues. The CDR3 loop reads CASSPGDWIGALYF. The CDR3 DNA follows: TGTGCCAGCAGCCCAGGGGATTGGATCGGGGCGTTGTACTTC. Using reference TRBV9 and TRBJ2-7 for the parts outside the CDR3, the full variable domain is DSGVTQTPKHLITATGQRVTLRCSPRSGDLSVYWYQQSLDQGLQFLIQYYNGEERAKGNILERFSAQQFPDLHSELNLSSLELGDSALYFCASSPGDWIGALYFGPGTRLTVT.

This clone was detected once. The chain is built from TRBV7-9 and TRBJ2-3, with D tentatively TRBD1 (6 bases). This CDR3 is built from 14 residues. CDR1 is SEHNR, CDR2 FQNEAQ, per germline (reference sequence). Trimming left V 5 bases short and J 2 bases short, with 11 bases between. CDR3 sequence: CASSLRQVTDTQYF. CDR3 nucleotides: TGTGCCAGCAGCCTGAGACAGGTCACAGATACGCAGTATTTT.

The CDR3 DNA reads TGTGCCAGCAGCGCTCGACTCGGCCAGACCCAGTACTTC. It encodes CASSARLGQTQYF. The genes are TRBV9 and TRBJ2-5, with D unclear. V was shortened by 3 bases and J by 6 bases, with 12 bases between the two germline ends. The CDR3 length is 13 residues. CDR1 and CDR2 (germline): SGDLS, YYNGEE.

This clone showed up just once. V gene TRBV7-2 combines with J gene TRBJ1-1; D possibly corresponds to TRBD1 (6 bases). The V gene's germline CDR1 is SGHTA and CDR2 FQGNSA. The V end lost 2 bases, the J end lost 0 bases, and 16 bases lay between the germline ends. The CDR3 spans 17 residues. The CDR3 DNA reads TGTGCCAGCAGCTTATGGACAGCCACTACAATGAACACTGAAGCTTTCTTT. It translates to CASSLWTATTMNTEAFF.

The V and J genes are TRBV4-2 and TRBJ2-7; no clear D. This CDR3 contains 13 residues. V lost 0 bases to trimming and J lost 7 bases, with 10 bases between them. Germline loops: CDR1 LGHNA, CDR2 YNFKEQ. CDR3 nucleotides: TGTGCCAGCAGCCAAGATTACGGAGAAGAGCAGTACTTC. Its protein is CASSQDYGEEQYF.

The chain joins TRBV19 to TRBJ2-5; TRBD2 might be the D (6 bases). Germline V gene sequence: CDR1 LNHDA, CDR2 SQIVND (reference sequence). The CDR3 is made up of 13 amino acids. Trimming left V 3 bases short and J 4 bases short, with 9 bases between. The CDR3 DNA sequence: TGTGCCAGTAGTATGATACTAGCAGAGACCCAGTACTTC. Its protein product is CASSMILAETQYF.

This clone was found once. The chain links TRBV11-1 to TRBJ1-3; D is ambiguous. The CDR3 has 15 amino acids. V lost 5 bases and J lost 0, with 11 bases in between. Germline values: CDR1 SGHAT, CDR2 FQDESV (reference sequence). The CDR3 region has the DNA TGTGCCAGCAGCCCGGACGACTACTCTGGAAACACCATATATTTT. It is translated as CASSPDDYSGNTIYF.

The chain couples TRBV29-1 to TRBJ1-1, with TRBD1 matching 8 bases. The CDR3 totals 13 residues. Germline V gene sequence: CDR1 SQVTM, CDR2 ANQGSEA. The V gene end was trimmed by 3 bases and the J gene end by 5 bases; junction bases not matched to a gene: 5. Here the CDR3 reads CSVDETGVTEAFF. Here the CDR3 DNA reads TGCAGCGTTGATGAGACAGGGGTGACTGAAGCTTTCTTT.

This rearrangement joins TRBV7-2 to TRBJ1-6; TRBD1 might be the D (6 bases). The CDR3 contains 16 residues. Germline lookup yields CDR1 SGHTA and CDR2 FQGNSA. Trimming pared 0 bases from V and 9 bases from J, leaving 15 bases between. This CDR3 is CASSLANRGGPSPLHF. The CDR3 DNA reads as TGTGCCAGCAGCTTAGCTAACCGCGGGGGCCCTTCACCCCTCCACTTT.

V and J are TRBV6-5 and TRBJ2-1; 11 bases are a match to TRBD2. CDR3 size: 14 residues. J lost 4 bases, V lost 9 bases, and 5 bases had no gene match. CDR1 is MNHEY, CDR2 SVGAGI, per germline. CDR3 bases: TGTGCCAGTCTAGCGGGGGGATCTTACAATGAGCAGTTCTTC. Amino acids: CASLAGGSYNEQFF.

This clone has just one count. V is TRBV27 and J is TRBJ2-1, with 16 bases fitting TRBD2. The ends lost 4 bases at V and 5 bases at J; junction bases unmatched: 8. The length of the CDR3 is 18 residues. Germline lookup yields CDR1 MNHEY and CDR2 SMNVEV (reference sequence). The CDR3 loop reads CASSSPGLAGGPHNEQFF. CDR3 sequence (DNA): TGTGCCAGCAGTTCCCCGGGACTAGCGGGGGGGCCCCACAATGAGCAGTTCTTC.

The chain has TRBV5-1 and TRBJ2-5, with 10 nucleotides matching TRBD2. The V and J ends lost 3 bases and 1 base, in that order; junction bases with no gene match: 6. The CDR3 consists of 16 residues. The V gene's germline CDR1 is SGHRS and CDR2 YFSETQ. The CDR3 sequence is CASSSSRTSGQETQYF. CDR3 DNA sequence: TGCGCCAGCAGCTCTAGCCGGACTAGCGGCCAAGAGACCCAGTACTTC.

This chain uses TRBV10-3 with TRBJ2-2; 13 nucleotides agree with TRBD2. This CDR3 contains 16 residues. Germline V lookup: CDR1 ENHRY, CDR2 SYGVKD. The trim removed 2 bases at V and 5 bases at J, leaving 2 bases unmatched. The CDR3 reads CAISEGLAGDTGELFF. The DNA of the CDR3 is TGTGCCATCAGTGAGGGACTAGCGGGGGATACCGGGGAGCTGTTTTTT.

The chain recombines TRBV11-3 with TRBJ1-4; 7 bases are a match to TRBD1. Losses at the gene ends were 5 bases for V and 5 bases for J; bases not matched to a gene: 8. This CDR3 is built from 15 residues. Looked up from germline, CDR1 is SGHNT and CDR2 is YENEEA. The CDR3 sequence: CASSPGRGSNEKLFF. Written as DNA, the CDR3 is TGTGCCAGCAGCCCAGGCAGGGGGTCAAATGAAAAACTGTTTTTT.

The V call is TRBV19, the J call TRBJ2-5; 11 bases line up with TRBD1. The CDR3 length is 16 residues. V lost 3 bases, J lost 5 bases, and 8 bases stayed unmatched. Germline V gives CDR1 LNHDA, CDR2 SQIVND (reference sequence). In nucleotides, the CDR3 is TGTGCCAGTAGTATCCGCCGGGACAGGGGGTTGGAGACCCAGTACTTC. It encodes CASSIRRDRGLETQYF.

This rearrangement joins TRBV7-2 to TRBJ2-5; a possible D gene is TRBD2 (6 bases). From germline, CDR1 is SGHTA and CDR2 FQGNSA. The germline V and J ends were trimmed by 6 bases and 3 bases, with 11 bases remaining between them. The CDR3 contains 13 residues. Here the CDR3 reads CASSLGGEETQYF. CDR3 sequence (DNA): TGTGCCAGCAGTCTCGGCGGGGAAGAGACCCAGTACTTC.

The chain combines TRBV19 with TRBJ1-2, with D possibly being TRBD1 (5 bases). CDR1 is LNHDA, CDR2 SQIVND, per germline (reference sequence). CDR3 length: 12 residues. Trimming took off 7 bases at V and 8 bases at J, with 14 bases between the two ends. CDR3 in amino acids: CASNLGDSGYTF. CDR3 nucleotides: TGTGCCAGTAACCTCGGAGACAGCGGCTACACCTTC.

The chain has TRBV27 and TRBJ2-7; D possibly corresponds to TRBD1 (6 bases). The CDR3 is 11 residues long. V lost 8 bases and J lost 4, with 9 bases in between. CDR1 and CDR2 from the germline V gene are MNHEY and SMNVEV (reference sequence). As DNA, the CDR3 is TGTGCCAGCGGACAGCCATACGAGCAGTACTTC. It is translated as CASGQPYEQYF.

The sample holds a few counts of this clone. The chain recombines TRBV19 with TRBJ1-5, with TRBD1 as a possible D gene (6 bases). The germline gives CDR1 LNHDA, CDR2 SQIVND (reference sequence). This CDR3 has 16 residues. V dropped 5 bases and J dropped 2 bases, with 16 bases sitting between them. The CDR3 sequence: CASSPGRGGRNQPQHF. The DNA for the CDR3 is TGTGCCAGTAGTCCGGGGAGGGGGGGGCGCAATCAGCCCCAGCATTTT.

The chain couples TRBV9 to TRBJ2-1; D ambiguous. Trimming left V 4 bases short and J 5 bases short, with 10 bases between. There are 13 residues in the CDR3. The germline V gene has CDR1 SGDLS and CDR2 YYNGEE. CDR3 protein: CASSPGPNNEQFF. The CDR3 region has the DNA TGTGCCAGCAGCCCAGGTCCTAACAATGAGCAGTTCTTC.

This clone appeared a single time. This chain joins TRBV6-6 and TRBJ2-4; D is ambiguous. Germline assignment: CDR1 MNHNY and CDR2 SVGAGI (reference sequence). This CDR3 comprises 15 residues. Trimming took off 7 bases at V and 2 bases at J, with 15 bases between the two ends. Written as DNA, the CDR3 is TGTGCCAGCATCAACGCCCAGGTGCCCAAAAACATTCAGTACTTC. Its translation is CASINAQVPKNIQYF.

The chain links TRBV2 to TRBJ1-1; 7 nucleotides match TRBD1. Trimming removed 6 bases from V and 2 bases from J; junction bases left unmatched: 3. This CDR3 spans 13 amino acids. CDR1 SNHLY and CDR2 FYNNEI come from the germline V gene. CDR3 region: CASSGQANTEAFF. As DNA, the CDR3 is TGTGCCAGCAGCGGACAGGCTAACACTGAAGCTTTCTTT.

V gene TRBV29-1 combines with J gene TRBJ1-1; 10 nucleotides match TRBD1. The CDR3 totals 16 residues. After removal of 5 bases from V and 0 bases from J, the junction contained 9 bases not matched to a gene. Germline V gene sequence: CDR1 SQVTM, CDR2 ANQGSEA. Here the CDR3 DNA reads TGCAGCGTTTACCTCCCGGGACAGGGGATGAACACTGAAGCTTTCTTT. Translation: CSVYLPGQGMNTEAFF.

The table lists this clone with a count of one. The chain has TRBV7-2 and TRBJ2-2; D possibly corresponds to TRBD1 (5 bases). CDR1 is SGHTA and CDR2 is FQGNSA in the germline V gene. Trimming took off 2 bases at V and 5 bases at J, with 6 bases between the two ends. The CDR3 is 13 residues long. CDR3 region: CASSLTGTGELFF. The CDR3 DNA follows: TGTGCCAGCAGCTTAACAGGAACCGGGGAGCTGTTTTTT. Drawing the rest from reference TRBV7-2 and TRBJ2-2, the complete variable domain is GAGVSQSPSNKVTEKGKDVELRCDPISGHTALYWYRQSLGQGLEFLIYFQGNSAPDKSGLPSDRFSAERTGGSVSTLTIQRTQQEDSAVYLCASSLTGTGELFFGEGSRLTVL.

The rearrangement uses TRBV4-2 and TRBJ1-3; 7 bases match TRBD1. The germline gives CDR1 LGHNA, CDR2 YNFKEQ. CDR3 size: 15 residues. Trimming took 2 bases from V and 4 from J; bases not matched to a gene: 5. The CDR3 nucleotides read TGTGCCAGCAGCCAATTCAGGGGGACCGGAAACACCATATATTTT. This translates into CASSQFRGTGNTIYF.

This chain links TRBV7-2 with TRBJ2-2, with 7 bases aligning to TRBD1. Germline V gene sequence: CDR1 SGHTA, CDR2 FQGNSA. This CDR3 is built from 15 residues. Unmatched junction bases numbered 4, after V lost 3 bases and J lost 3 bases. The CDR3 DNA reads TGTGCCAGCAGCTTCCGACAGGGAGACACCGGGGAGCTGTTTTTT. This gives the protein CASSFRQGDTGELFF. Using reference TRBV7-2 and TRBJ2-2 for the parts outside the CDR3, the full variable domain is GAGVSQSPSNKVTEKGKDVELRCDPISGHTALYWYRQSLGQGLEFLIYFQGNSAPDKSGLPSDRFSAERTGGSVSTLTIQRTQQEDSAVYLCASSFRQGDTGELFFGEGSRLTVL.

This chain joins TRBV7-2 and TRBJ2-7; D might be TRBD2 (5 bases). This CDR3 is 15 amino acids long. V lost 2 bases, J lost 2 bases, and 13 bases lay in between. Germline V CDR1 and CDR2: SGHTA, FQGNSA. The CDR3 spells CASSLIGPGTYEQYF. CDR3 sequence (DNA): TGTGCCAGCAGCTTAATAGGTCCGGGAACCTACGAGCAGTACTTC.